One T cell receptor (beta chain) is described in this entry. Its antigen is unidentified. The assay was immunoSEQ multiplex PCR, and TCRdb's table has in-frame clones only and misses some. The table shows some 130,000 clones, with approximately 83% occurring only once. This sample was included in a study of cytotoxic CD8 clonotypes in ibrutinib-treated CLL. Study findings and constraints: Clonality went higher at ibrutinib response and then dropped back toward baseline at progression. In sustained-remission versus progressing patients, sampling times differed.

This CDR3 comprises 14 residues. Germline V lookup: CDR1 LGHNA, CDR2 YNFKEQ. After removal of 0 bases from V and 12 bases from J, the junction contained 10 bases not matched to a gene. The starting material was PBMCs, obtained after 24 months of ibrutinib treatment. This TCR was recovered from a human donor with chronic lymphocytic leukemia. The J gene is TRBJ2-7, the V gene TRBV4-2, with TRBD2 identical over 8 bases. The CDR3 bases are TGTGCCAGCAGCCAAGATCTCGTCGGGACTAGTCGGTACTTC. Protein sequence: CASSQDLVGTSRYF.